This is a list of T cell receptor beta chains from one sample in a study of beta chain features in type 1 diabetes. Using immunoSEQ multiplex PCR, the repertoire was profiled, and TCRdb retains in-frame clones only, with some absent. The table has hundreds of thousands of clones, about a sixth seen once. Material: naive CD4+ T cells from blood. All receptors derive from a woman aged 18-35 years in good health. The CDR3 runs from the conserved cysteine through the conserved F or W. Each record gives: clone size, D gene, V gene, J gene, CDR3 protein, CDR3 DNA. D genes are given only for firm matches. Rows may omit the clone size; those that give it use once, few, many or a size class.

few,-,TRBV19,TRBJ1-3,CASRMSSGNTIYF,TGTGCCAGTAGAATGAGCTCTGGAAACACCATATATTTT
few,-,TRBV19,TRBJ1-5,CASNRLKNQPQHF,TGTGCCAGTAACCGATTGAAAAATCAGCCCCAGCATTTT
few,TRBD1,TRBV9,TRBJ2-7,CASSQYKQGESSYEQYF,TGTGCCAGCAGCCAATATAAACAGGGGGAGAGCTCCTACGAGCAGTACTTC
few,-,TRBV4-3,TRBJ2-2,CASSPKMNTGELFF,TGCGCCAGCAGCCCCAAGATGAACACCGGGGAGCTGTTTTTT
-,TRBD2,TRBV25-1,TRBJ2-1,CASSPRRESPYNEQFF,TGTGCCAGCAGTCCGAGGCGGGAGAGCCCCTACAATGAGCAGTTCTTC
-,TRBD2,TRBV5-1,TRBJ2-7,CASRARMTSREQYF,TGCGCCAGCAGGGCCCGAATGACTAGCCGCGAGCAGTACTTC
few,TRBD1,TRBV19,TRBJ1-5,CASKGEQGIGQPQHF,TGTGCCAGTAAGGGGGAACAGGGGATTGGCCAGCCCCAGCATTTT
-,-,TRBV7-7,TRBJ2-3,CASSLGISGGPDTQYF,TGTGCTAGCAGCTTAGGGATAAGCGGAGGGCCAGATACGCAGTATTTT
few,-,TRBV28,TRBJ2-7,CASSISYEQYF,TGTGCCAGCAGTATCTCCTACGAGCAGTACTTC
-,-,TRBV6-6,TRBJ2-3,CASSYRWRKDTQYF,TGTGCCAGCAGTTATAGGTGGCGGAAAGATACGCAGTATTTT
-,TRBD2,TRBV2,TRBJ2-7,CASTGTRSNQYF,TGTGCCAGCACCGGGACTAGGTCCAACCAGTACTTC
few,-,TRBV19,TRBJ2-1,CASSIRQNSNEQFF,TGTGCCAGTAGTATCCGACAGAATTCCAATGAGCAGTTCTTC
-,TRBD2,TRBV5-1,TRBJ2-1,CASSLTPTSADEQFF,TGCGCCAGCAGCTTGACCCCCACTAGCGCCGATGAGCAGTTCTTC
few,TRBD2,TRBV7-3,TRBJ2-1,CASSQPGRGSSYNEQFF,TGTGCCAGCAGCCAACCCGGGCGCGGGAGCTCCTACAATGAGCAGTTCTTC
-,-,TRBV7-9,TRBJ1-2,CASGLRFEGYTF,TGTGCCAGCGGGTTGCGCTTTGAGGGCTACACCTTC
few,TRBD2,TRBV7-8,TRBJ2-7,CASSLNVAGATYEQYF,TGTGCCAGCAGCTTAAATGTAGCGGGGGCTACCTACGAGCAGTACTTC
few,TRBD1,TRBV10-3,TRBJ2-7,CAISGEDRDRFSF,TGTGCCATCAGTGGCGAGGACAGGGACCGTTTTAGCTTC
few,TRBD2,TRBV5-1,TRBJ2-1,CASSTGLDGEQFF,TGCGCCAGCAGCACTGGACTAGACGGTGAGCAGTTCTTC
-,TRBD2,TRBV25-1,TRBJ2-1,CASSAQAGDGSEQFF,TGTGCCAGCAGTGCTCAAGCGGGAGATGGTAGTGAGCAGTTCTTC
-,TRBD1,TRBV6-6,TRBJ2-5,CASSYIDREETQYF,TGTGCCAGCAGTTATATCGACAGGGAAGAGACCCAGTACTTC
few,-,TRBV4-3,TRBJ2-3,CASSGSQGTDTQYF,TGCGCCAGCAGCGGCTCCCAGGGGACAGATACGCAGTATTTT
-,-,TRBV18,TRBJ1-1,CASSPNGRDTEAFF,TGTGCCAGCTCACCGAACGGACGCGACACTGAAGCTTTCTTT
few,TRBD2,TRBV5-1,TRBJ2-1,CASSLEGSGSFPNEQFF,TGCGCCAGCAGCTTGGAGGGTAGCGGGAGTTTCCCCAATGAGCAGTTCTTC
-,-,TRBV28,TRBJ2-7,CASSTDGTYEQYF,TGTGCCAGCAGTACAGACGGGACCTACGAGCAGTACTTC
-,-,TRBV4-2,TRBJ1-1,CASSQGKTGRMNTEAFF,TGTGCCAGCAGCCAAGGTAAGACAGGACGAATGAACACTGAAGCTTTCTTT
few,TRBD2,TRBV28,TRBJ2-7,CASSFAGAGESYEQYF,TGTGCCAGCAGTTTTGCAGGAGCGGGAGAGTCGTATGAGCAGTACTTC
-,TRBD2,TRBV18,TRBJ2-5,CASSVRLAGERETQYF,TGTGCCAGCTCAGTACGACTAGCGGGAGAACGAGAGACCCAGTACTTC
few,TRBD1,TRBV7-9,TRBJ1-5,CASSLDRGPGNQPQHF,TGTGCCAGCAGCTTGGACAGGGGGCCTGGCAATCAGCCCCAGCATTTT
-,-,TRBV28,TRBJ2-7,CASQSGGSRGQYF,TGTGCCAGCCAAAGCGGTGGGTCTAGGGGGCAGTACTTC
few,TRBD1,TRBV7-9,TRBJ2-5,CASSPIGTGALETQYF,TGTGCCAGCAGCCCTATTGGGACAGGGGCCCTAGAGACCCAGTACTTC
-,TRBD2,TRBV12-5,TRBJ2-5,CASGQRTSGRQETQYF,TGTGCTAGTGGTCAAAGGACTAGCGGGAGGCAAGAGACCCAGTACTTC
few,-,TRBV27,TRBJ1-2,CASSSGRGYGYTF,TGTGCCAGCAGTTCTGGAAGGGGCTATGGCTACACCTTC
-,-,TRBV19,TRBJ2-3,CASSQNTDTQYF,TGTGCCAGTAGCCAGAATACAGATACGCAGTATTTT
few,TRBD2,TRBV7-9,TRBJ2-7,CASSHRGILAGSNEQYF,TGTGCCAGCAGCCACCGGGGTATTCTAGCGGGATCAAACGAGCAGTACTTC
-,TRBD1,TRBV11-2,TRBJ2-7,CASSSWGARTGLYEQYF,TGTGCCAGCAGCTCCTGGGGAGCCCGGACAGGTCTGTACGAGCAGTACTTC
-,-,TRBV9,TRBJ2-1,CASSVVSGNIRDEQFF,TGTGCCAGCAGCGTAGTAAGCGGAAACATTCGGGATGAGCAGTTCTTC
-,TRBD1,TRBV18,TRBJ1-1,CASSGQARNTEAFF,TGTGCCAGCTCAGGACAGGCCCGAAACACTGAAGCTTTCTTT
few,-,TRBV11-1,TRBJ2-5,CASSPTSVSQYF,TGTGCCAGCAGCCCCACGTCGGTGTCCCAGTACTTC
few,-,TRBV5-1,TRBJ2-6,CASSGSGANVLTF,TGCGCCAGCTCGGGCTCTGGGGCCAACGTCCTGACTTTC
-,TRBD1,TRBV18,TRBJ2-7,CASSPPGQVMVLREQYF,TGTGCCAGCTCACCGCCGGGACAGGTTATGGTCTTGCGGGAGCAGTACTTC
-,TRBD1,TRBV28,TRBJ2-4,CASRQGAKNIQYF,TGTGCCAGCAGACAGGGGGCCAAAAACATTCAGTACTTC
-,-,TRBV11-2,TRBJ2-5,CASSPGSKGTQYF,TGTGCCAGCTCCCCAGGGTCCAAAGGGACCCAGTACTTC
few,-,TRBV4-1,TRBJ1-5,CASSPMEGSPQHF,TGCGCCAGCAGCCCTATGGAGGGATCGCCCCAGCATTTT
-,TRBD1,TRBV7-8,TRBJ1-1,CASSFAGGRTEAFF,TGTGCCAGCAGTTTTGCAGGGGGGAGGACTGAAGCTTTCTTT
-,-,TRBV2,TRBJ2-2,CASSLGSNTGELFF,TGTGCCAGCAGTCTAGGGTCGAACACCGGGGAGCTGTTTTTT
few,-,TRBV29-1,TRBJ2-2,CSVGQNSAGELFF,TGCAGCGTCGGACAGAACTCAGCCGGGGAGCTGTTTTTT
few,TRBD1,TRBV4-3,TRBJ1-4,CASSQAKTGKGEKLFF,TGCGCCAGCAGCCAAGCTAAGACAGGGAAAGGTGAAAAACTGTTTTTT
-,-,TRBV12-5,TRBJ1-1,CASGHGWNTEAFF,TGTGCTAGTGGCCACGGGTGGAACACTGAAGCTTTCTTT
-,TRBD1,TRBV10-3,TRBJ1-3,CAISPDRVGNTIYF,TGTGCCATCAGCCCTGACAGGGTCGGAAACACCATATATTTT